The following is a T cell receptor (beta chain) sequence with its context. Its antigen is still unknown. Germline V gene lookup returns CDR1 SNHLY and CDR2 FYNNEI. V gave up 1 base and J gave up 0 bases, with 10 bases separating them. The CDR3 has 16 residues. Repeated repertoire sampling spanned the course of chemoradiotherapy. These data are taken from a study of chemoradiotherapy in HPV16-positive cancers. The study's findings and limits: For HPV16-positive patients, expanding HPV-responsive T cells associated with longer recurrence-free survival. During treatment, candidate HPV-specific clones and E7-related motifs expanded in tumor.

TCRdb's table, derived via immunoSEQ multiplex PCR, lists solely in-frame clones and lacks some. Of about 53,000 clones listed, about 88% are singletons. The rearrangement links TRBV2 to TRBJ1-3; tentatively, D is TRBD1 (5 bases). The TCR sequence derives from a human donor with HPV-associated anogenital cancer. The sequenced sample was blood, obtained from a patient who underwent chemoradiotherapy. The CDR3 DNA reads TGTGCCAGCAGTGAAGAGGGACCTATCTCTGGAAACACCATATATTTT. This codes for CASSEEGPISGNTIYF. The variable domain in full, completed from reference TRBV2 and TRBJ1-3, reads EPEVTQTPSHQVTQMGQEVILRCVPISNHLYFYWYRQILGQKVEFLVSFYNNEISEKSEIFDDQFSVERPDGSNFTLKIRSTKLEDSAMYFCASSEEGPISGNTIYFGEGSWLTVV.